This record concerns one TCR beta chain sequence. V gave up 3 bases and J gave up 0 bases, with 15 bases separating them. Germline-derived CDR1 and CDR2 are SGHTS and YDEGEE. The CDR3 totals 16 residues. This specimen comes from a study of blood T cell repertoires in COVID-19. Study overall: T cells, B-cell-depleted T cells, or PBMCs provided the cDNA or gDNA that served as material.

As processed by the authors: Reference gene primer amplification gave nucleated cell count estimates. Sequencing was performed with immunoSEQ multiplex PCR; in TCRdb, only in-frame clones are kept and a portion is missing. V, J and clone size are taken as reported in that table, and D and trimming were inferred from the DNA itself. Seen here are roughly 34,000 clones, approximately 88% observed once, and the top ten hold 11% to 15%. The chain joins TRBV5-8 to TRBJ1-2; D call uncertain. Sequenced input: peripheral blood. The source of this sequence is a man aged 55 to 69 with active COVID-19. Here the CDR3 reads CASSSYRPGANYGYTF. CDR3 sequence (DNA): TGTGCCAGCAGCTCCTACAGACCGGGAGCTAACTATGGCTACACCTTC. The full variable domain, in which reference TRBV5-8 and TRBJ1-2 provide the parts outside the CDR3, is EAGVTQSPTHLIKTRGQQATLRCSPISGHTSVYWYQQALGLGLQFLLWYDEGEERNRGNFPPRFSGRQFPNYSSELNVNALELEDSALYLCASSSYRPGANYGYTFGSGTRLTVV.